Listed here are 11 T cell receptor beta chains from one sample, sequenced in a study of shared clonotypes between healthy human individuals. The protocol was immunoSEQ multiplex PCR, while the TCRdb copy is restricted to in-frame clones and leaves out a portion. Of more than 850,000 clones listed, roughly 74% are singletons. Source material: memory CD4+ T cells from PBMCs. Subset reported: CD45RA-negative fraction. These receptors originate from a man aged 18 to 30 in good health. Some clones in this sample may be carry-over from other donors' samples.

This clone was detected a few times. The gene calls are TRBV5-1 and TRBJ2-7, with 11 bases matching TRBD2. Germline-derived CDR1 and CDR2 are SGHRS and YFSETQ. This CDR3 is 15 amino acids long. V gave up 3 bases and J gave up 6 bases; unmatched junction bases: 8. The CDR3 DNA follows: TGCGCCAGCAGCTCACTAGCGGGAGCCTTCCGCGAGCAGTACTTC. Protein product: CASSSLAGAFREQYF.

This sequence joins TRBV18 and TRBJ2-5; 12 bases agree with TRBD1. The CDR3 contains 16 residues. The germline V gene has CDR1 KGHSH and CDR2 LQKENI. Trimming cost V 3 bases and J 7 bases; bases outside gene matches: 9. Here the CDR3 DNA reads TGTGCCAGCTCACCCCTCGGGACAGGGGGCCAGGCGACCCAGTACTTC. Residues: CASSPLGTGGQATQYF. Full variable domain (missing parts from reference TRBV18 and TRBJ2-5): NAGVMQNPRHLVRRRGQEARLRCSPMKGHSHVYWYRQLPEEGLKFMVYLQKENIIDESGMPKERFSAEFPKEGPSILRIQQVVRGDSAAYFCASSPLGTGGQATQYFGPGTRLLVL.

The DNA for the CDR3 is TGTGCCAGCAGAGCACAGGGAAACCCCGGGGAGCTGTTTTTT. Translating it yields CASRAQGNPGELFF. The rearrangement uses TRBV28 and TRBJ2-2, with D tentatively TRBD1 (6 bases). The CDR3 contains 14 residues. Germline V gene sequence: CDR1 MDHEN, CDR2 SYDVKM. Between the trimmed V and J ends, which lost 6 bases and 6 bases, there was a span of 14 bases.

This clone was seen a few times. The CDR3 DNA follows: TGTGCCAGCAGATCACTAGGCGGGAGGGTGTACTTC. Translated, it gives CASRSLGGRVYF. V is TRBV6-5 and J is TRBJ2-7, with 9 bases matching TRBD2. Germline-derived CDR1 and CDR2 are MNHEY and SVGAGI. The CDR3 is 12 residues long. J lost 12 bases, V lost 6 bases, and 9 bases had no gene match.

The chain carries TRBV7-2 and TRBJ2-1; D ambiguous. The CDR3 is 11 amino acids. Trimming pared 5 bases from V and 15 bases from J, leaving 14 bases between. Germline CDR1 is SGHTA and CDR2 is FQGNSA. The CDR3 protein is CASSPKHIGFF. CDR3 sequence (DNA): TGTGCCAGCAGCCCCAAGCACATCGGGTTCTTC.

The chain has TRBV14 and TRBJ2-5, with D perhaps matching TRBD2 (6 bases). The germline gives CDR1 SGHDN, CDR2 FVKESK. This CDR3 has 13 residues. Between the trimmed V and J ends, which lost 4 bases and 5 bases, there was a span of 11 bases. CDR3 DNA: TGTGCCAGCAGCCTTGGTCGGGGGGAGACCCAGTACTTC. This gives the protein CASSLGRGETQYF.

V is TRBV19 and J is TRBJ2-6, with D maybe TRBD2 (5 bases). The germline V gene encodes CDR1 LNHDA and CDR2 SQIVND (reference sequence). The CDR3 contains 15 residues. The V and J ends lost 7 bases and 1 base respectively, with 11 bases between them. CDR3 sequence reads: CASKPGGSGANVLTF. The CDR3 coding sequence is TGTGCCAGTAAGCCCGGAGGATCTGGGGCCAACGTCCTGACTTTC.

To note about this clone: The sample holds other DNA sequences that translate to the same CDR3. The genes are TRBV20-1 and TRBJ1-2; D is possibly TRBD1 (6 bases). Trimming cost V 6 bases and J 4 bases, with 9 bases left between them. Germline CDR1 DFQATT, CDR2 SNEGSKA (reference sequence). This CDR3 is 11 amino acids long. As DNA, the CDR3 is TGCAGTGCAGGGGACATCTATGGCTACACCTTC. It codes for CSAGDIYGYTF.

The table lists this clone with a few counts. At the DNA level, this CDR3 is encoded by other sequences in the same sample as well. This chain links TRBV6-6 with TRBJ2-7; the D gene could be TRBD1 or TRBD2 (5 bases each). The germline gives CDR1 MNHNY, CDR2 SVGAGI (reference sequence). The CDR3 has 14 amino acids. V lost 2 bases and J lost 0, with 8 bases in between. This CDR3 reads CASSYPGSSYEQYF. CDR3 coding DNA: TGTGCCAGCAGTTACCCAGGGAGCTCCTACGAGCAGTACTTC.

The chain combines TRBV4-3 with TRBJ2-2; 9 positions agree with TRBD1. The CDR3 length is 16 residues. CDR1 and CDR2 (germline): LGHNA, YSLEER. Unmatched junction bases numbered 6, after V lost 1 base and J lost 6 bases. The CDR3 reads CASSQGPTGGSGELFF. In DNA, the CDR3 is TGCGCCAGCAGCCAAGGGCCGACAGGGGGGTCCGGGGAGCTGTTTTTT.

A note on this clone: Other nucleotide sequences from this sample produce the same CDR3. V usage is TRBV18 and J usage is TRBJ2-5; perhaps D is TRBD1 or TRBD2 (6 bases each). The CDR3 runs 13 residues. CDR1 is KGHSH, CDR2 LQKENI, per germline. The V end lost 5 bases, the J end lost 2 bases, and 9 bases lay between the germline ends. The CDR3 DNA reads TGTGCCAGCTCAAGGGGGGAACAAGAGACCCAGTACTTC. Its protein is CASSRGEQETQYF.